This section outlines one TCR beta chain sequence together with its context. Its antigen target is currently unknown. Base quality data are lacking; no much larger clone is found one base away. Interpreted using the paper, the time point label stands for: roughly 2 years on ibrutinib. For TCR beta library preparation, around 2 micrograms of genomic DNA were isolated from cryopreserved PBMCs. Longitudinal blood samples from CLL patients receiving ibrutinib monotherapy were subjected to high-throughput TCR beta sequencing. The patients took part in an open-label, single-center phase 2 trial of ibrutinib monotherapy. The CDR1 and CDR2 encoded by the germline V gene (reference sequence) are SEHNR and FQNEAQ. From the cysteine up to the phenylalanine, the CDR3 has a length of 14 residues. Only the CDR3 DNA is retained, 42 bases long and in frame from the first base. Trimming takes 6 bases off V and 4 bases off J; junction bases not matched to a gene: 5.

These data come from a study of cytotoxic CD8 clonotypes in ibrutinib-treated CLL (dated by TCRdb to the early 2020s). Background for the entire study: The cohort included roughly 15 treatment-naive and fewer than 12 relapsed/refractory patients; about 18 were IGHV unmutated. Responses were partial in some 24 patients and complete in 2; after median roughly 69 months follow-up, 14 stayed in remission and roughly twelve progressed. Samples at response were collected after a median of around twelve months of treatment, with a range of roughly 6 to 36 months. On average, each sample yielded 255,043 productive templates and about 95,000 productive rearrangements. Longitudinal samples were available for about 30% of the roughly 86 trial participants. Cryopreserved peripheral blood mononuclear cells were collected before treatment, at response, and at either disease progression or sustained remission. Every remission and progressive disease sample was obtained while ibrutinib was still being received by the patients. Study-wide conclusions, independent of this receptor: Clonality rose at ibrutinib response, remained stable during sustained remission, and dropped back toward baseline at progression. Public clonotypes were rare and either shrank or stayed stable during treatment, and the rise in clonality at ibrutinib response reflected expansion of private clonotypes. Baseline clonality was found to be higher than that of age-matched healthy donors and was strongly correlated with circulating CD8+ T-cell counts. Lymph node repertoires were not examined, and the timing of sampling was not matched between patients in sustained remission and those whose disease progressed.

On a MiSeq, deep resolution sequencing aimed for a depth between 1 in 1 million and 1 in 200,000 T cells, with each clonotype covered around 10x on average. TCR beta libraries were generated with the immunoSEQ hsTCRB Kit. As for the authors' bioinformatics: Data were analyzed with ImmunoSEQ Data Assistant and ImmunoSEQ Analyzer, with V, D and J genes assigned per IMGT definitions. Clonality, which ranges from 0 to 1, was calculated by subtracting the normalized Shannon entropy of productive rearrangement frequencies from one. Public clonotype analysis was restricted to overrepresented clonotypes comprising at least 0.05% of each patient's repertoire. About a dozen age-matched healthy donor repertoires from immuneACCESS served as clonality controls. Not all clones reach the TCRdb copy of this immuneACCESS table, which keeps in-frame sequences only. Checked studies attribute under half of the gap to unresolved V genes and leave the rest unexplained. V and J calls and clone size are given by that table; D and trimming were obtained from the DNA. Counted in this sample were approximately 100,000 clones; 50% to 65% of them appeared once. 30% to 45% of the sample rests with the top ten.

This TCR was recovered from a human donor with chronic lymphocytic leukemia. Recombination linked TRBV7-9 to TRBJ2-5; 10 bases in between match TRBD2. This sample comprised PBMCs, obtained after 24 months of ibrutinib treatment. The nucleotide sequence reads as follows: TGTGCCAGCAGTCTAGCGGGGGCCCTAGAGACCCAGTACTTC. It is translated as CASSLAGALETQYF.